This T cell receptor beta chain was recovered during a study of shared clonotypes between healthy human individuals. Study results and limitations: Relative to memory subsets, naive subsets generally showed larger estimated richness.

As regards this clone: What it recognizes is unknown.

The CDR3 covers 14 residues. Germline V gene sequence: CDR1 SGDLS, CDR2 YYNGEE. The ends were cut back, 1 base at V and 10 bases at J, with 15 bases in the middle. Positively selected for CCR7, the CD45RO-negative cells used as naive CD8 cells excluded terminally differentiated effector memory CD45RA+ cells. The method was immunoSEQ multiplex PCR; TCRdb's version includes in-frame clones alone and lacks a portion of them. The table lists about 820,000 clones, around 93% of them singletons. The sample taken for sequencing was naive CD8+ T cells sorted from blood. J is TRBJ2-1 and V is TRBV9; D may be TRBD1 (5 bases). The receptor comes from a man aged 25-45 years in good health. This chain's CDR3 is CASSVQGAWNEQFF. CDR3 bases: TGTGCCAGCAGCGTACAGGGCGCTTGGAACGAGCAGTTCTTC.